Described below is a single T cell receptor (beta chain) sequence and its context. Its antigen is not identified. Germline V gene data show CDR1 as DFQATT and CDR2 as SNEGSKA (reference sequence). V lost 4 bases to trimming and J lost 0 bases, with 10 bases between them. This CDR3 region has 14 residues. Each sample had at least 6 million PBMCs isolated. These data originate in a study of blood T cells in healthy people across ages. Study-level points and caveats: It was found that TCR beta diversity correlated strongly with the percentage of naive T cells. Roughly linear declines in TCR beta diversity per million T cells occurred with age.

Using a J-beta primer mix together with a sample-barcoded 5' primer, a second PCR was run for about 7 to 12 cycles. Each cDNA molecule was tagged by a template-switch adaptor with 12 random nucleotides. MiXCR was run by TCRdb on the 5' RACE reads, yielding one entry per CDR3 protein. The sample holds about 640,000 distinct CDR3 sequences; 58% are singletons and the top ten take over 35%. The sample taken for sequencing was blood. The gene calls are TRBV20-1 and TRBJ2-1; tentative D call: TRBD1 (5 bases). This TCR was sampled from a man aged 55 to 70 in good health. For the CDR3, the DNA is TGCAGTGCTAAAGGGGATAGCTCCTACAATGAGCAGTTCTTC. Translated, it gives CSAKGDSSYNEQFF.